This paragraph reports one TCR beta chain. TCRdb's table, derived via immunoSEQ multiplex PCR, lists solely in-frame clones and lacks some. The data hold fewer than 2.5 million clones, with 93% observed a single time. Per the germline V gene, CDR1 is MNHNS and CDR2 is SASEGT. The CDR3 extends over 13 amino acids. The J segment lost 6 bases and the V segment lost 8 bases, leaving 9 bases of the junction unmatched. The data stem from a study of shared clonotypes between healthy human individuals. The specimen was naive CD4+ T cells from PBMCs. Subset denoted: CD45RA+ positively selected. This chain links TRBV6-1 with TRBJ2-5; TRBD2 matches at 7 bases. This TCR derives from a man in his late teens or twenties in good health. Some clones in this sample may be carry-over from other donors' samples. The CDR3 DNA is TGTGCCAGCGCCGGGGAGGGAGTAAAGACCCAGTACTTC. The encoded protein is CASAGEGVKTQYF.